This TCR beta chain was identified during a study of cytomegalovirus exposure and HLA in healthy donors. Looking at the study overall: There were some 410 genotyped donors. Of these, roughly 80% fell in the genetic ancestry cluster associated with self-reported Caucasian donors.

Donors were nominally healthy when sampled, though unrecorded immune exposures were likely. Overall study results and limits: Investigators reported fewer than 200 TCR beta chains as tied to cytomegalovirus. Specific recognition of CMV antigens was confirmed in vitro for a few chains (all CMV-associated).

Trimming left V 5 bases short and J 6 bases short, with 14 bases between. The CDR3 consists of 14 residues. Germline lookup yields CDR1 MNHEY and CDR2 SMNVEV (reference sequence). The sample holds one count of this clone. The antigen is unknown. Vbeta (60) and Jbeta (13) primers were used in the PCR. Libraries were prepared by immunoSEQ multiplex PCR; TCRdb keeps only in-frame clonotypes and omits some of them. The data contain approximately 82,000 clones, 62% of them singletons. The specimen sequenced was PBMCs. The clonotype was recovered from a woman aged 25 to 39 in good health and CMV-seropositive. J is TRBJ2-1 and V is TRBV27; D gene ambiguous. The CDR3 reads CASSPKTKRNEQFF. The CDR3 region has the DNA TGTGCCAGCAGTCCCAAAACTAAACGCAATGAGCAGTTCTTC.